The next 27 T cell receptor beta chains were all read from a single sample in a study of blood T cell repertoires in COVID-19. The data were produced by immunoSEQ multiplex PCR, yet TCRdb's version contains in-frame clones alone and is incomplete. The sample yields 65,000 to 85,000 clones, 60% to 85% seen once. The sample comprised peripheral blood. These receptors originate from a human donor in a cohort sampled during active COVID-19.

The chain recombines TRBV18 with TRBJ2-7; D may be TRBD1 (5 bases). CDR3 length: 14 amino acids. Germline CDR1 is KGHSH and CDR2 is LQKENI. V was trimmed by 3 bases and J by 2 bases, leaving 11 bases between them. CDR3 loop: CASSPRQGPYEQYV. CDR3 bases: TGTGCCAGCTCACCCCGGCAGGGCCCCTACGAGCAGTACGTC.

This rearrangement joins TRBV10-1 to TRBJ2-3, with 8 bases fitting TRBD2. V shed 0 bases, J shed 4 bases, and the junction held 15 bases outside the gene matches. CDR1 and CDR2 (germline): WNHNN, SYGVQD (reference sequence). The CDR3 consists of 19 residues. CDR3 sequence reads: CASSESVLGAGAIADTQYF. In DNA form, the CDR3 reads TGCGCCAGCAGTGAGTCGGTACTAGGAGCGGGAGCGATCGCAGATACGCAGTATTTT.

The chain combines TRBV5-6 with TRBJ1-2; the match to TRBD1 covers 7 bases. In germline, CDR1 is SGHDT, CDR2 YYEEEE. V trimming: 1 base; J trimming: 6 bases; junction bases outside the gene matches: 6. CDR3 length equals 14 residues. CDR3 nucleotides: TGTGCCAGCAGCTTGTTACATACAGGGGATGGCTACACCTTC. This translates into CASSLLHTGDGYTF.

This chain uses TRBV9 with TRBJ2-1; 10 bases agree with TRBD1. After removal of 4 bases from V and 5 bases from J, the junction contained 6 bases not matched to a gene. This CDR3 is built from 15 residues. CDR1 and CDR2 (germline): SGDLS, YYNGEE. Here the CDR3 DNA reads TGTGCCAGCAGCCCGACAGGGGGCGAAAACAATGAGCAGTTCTTC. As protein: CASSPTGGENNEQFF.

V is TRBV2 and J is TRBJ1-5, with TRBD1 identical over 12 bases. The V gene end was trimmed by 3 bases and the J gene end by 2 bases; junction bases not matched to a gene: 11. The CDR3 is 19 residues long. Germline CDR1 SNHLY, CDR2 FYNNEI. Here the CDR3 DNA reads TGTGCCAGCAGTGAGGGGACAGGGGGCCAGAGAGTGCGCAATCAGCCCCAGCATTTT. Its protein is CASSEGTGGQRVRNQPQHF. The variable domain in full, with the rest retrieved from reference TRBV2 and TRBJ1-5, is EPEVTQTPSHQVTQMGQEVILRCVPISNHLYFYWYRQILGQKVEFLVSFYNNEISEKSEIFDDQFSVERPDGSNFTLKIRSTKLEDSAMYFCASSEGTGGQRVRNQPQHFGDGTRLSIL.

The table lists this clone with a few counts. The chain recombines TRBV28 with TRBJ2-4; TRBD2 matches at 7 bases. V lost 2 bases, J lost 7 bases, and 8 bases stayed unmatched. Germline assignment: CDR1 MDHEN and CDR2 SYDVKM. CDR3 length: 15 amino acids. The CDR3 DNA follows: TGTGCCAGCAGTTTAGGGGGAGGGATGGAGAACATTCAGTACTTC. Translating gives CASSLGGGMENIQYF.

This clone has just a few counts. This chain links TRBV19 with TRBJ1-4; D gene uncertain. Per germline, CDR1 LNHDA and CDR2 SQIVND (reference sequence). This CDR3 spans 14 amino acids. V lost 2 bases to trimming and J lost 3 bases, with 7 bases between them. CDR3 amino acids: CASSIIQSNEKLFF. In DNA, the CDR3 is TGTGCCAGTAGTATAATCCAGTCTAATGAAAAACTGTTTTTT.

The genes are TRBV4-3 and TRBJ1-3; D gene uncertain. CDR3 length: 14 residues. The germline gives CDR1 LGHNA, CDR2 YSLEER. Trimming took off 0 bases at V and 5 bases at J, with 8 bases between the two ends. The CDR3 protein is CASSQDRGRNTIYF. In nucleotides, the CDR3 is TGCGCCAGCAGCCAAGATCGCGGGAGAAACACCATATATTTT.

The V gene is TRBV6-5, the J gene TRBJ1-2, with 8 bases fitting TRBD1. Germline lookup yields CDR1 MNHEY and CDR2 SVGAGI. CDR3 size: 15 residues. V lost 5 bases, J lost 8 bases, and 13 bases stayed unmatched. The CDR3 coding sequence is TGTGCCAGCAGTCGGAATGGACAGGGTACGGGGGGCTACACCTTC. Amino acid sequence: CASSRNGQGTGGYTF.

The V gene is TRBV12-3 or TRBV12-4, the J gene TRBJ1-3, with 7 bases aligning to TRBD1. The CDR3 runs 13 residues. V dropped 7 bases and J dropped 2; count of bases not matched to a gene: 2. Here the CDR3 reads CASTDRAGNTIYF. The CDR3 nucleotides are TGTGCCAGCACTGACAGGGCTGGAAACACCATATATTTT.

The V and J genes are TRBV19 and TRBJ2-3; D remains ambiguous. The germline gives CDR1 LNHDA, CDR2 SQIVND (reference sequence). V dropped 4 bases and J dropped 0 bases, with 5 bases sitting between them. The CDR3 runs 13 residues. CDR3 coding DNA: TGTGCCAGTAGTACCACTAGCACAGATACGCAGTATTTT. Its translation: CASSTTSTDTQYF. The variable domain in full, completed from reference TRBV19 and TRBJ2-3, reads DGGITQSPKYLFRKEGQNVTLSCEQNLNHDAMYWYRQDPGQGLRLIYYSQIVNDFQKGDIAEGYSVSREKKESFPLTVTSAQKNPTAFYLCASSTTSTDTQYFGPGTRLTVL.

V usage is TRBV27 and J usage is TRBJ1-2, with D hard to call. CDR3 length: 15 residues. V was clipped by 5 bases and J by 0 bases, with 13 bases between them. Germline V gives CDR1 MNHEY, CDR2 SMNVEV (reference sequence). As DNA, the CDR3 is TGTGCCAGCAGTCCAAGATGGAGGGCTAACTATGGCTACACCTTC. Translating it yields CASSPRWRANYGYTF.

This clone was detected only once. In DNA form, the CDR3 reads TGTGCCAGCAGCCAAGCCGCCAAAATGGCCCAAGAGACCCAGTACTTC. Amino acids: CASSQAAKMAQETQYF. V and J are TRBV3-1 (or the pseudogene TRBV3-2) and TRBJ2-5; D gene ambiguous. Per the germline V gene, CDR1 is LGHDT and CDR2 is YNNKEL (reference sequence). V was clipped by 1 base and J by 1 base, with 13 bases between them. This CDR3 is built from 16 residues.

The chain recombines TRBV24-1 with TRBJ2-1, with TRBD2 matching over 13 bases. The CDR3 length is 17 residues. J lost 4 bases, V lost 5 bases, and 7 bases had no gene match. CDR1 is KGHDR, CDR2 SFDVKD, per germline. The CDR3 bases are TGTGCCACCAGTGCCAGGACTAGCGGGAGCAGATACAATGAGCAGTTCTTC. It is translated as CATSARTSGSRYNEQFF.

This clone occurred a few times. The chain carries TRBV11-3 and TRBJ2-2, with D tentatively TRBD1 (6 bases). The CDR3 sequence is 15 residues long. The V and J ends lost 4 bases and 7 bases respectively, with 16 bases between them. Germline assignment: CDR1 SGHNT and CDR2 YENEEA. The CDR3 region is CASSSFLQGFGELFF. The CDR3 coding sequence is TGTGCCAGCAGCTCCTTTTTACAGGGTTTCGGGGAGCTGTTTTTT. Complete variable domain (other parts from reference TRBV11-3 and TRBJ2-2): EAGVVQSPRYKIIEKKQPVAFWCNPISGHNTLYWYLQNLGQGPELLIRYENEEAVDDSQLPKDRFSAERLKGVDSTLKIQPAELGDSAVYLCASSSFLQGFGELFFGEGSRLTVL.

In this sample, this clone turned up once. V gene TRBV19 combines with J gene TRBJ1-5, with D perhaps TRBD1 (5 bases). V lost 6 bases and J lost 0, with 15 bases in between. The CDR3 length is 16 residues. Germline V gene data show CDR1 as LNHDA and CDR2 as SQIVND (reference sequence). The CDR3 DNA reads TGTGCCAGTAGCGAGTCAGGGCCCTATAGCAATCAGCCCCAGCATTTT. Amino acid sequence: CASSESGPYSNQPQHF.

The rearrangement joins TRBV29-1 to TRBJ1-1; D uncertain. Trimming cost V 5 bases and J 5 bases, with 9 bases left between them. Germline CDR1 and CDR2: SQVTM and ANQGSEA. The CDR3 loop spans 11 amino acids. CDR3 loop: CSVWPGTEAFF. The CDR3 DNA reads TGCAGCGTTTGGCCGGGAACTGAAGCTTTCTTT.

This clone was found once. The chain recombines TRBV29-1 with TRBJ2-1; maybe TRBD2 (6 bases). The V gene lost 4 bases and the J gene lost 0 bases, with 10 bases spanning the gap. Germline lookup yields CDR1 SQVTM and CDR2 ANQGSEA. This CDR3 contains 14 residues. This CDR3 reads CSVVRGSSYNEQFF. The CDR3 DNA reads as TGCAGCGTTGTCCGGGGGAGCTCCTACAATGAGCAGTTCTTC.

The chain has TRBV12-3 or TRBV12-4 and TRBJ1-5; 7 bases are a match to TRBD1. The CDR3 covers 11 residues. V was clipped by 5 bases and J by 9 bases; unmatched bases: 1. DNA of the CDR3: TGTGCCAGCAGTCCAGGGGGGCCCCAGCATTTT. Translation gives CASSPGGPQHF.

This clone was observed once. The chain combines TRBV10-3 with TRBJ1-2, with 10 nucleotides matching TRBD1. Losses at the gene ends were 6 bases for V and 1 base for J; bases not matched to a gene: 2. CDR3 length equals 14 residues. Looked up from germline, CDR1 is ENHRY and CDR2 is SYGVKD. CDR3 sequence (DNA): TGTGCCATCAGCGGGACAGGGGATAACTATGGCTACACCTTC. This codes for CAISGTGDNYGYTF.

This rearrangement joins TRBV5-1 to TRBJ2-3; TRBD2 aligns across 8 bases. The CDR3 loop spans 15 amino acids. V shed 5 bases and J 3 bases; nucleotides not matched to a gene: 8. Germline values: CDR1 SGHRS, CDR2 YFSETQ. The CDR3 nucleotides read TGCGCCAGCAGTTTAGACGGGGGGGCTACAGATACGCAGTATTTT. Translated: CASSLDGGATDTQYF.

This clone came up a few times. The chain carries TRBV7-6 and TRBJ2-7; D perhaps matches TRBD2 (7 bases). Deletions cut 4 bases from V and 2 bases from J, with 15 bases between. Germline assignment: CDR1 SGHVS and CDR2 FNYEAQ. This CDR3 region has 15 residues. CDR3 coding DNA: TGTGCCAGCAGCTACGGTGTGGGGGGGCCCTACGAGCAGTACTTC. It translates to CASSYGVGGPYEQYF.

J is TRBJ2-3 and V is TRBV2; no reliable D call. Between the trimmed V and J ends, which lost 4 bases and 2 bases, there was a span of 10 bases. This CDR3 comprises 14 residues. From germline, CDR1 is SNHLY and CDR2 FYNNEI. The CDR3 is CASSGALSTDTQYF. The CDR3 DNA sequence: TGTGCCAGCAGTGGGGCCCTATCCACAGATACGCAGTATTTT.

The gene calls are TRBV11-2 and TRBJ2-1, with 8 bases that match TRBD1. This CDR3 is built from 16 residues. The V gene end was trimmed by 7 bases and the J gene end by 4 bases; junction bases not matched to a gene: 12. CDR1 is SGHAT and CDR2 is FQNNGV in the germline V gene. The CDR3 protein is CASTQTGELIYNEQFF. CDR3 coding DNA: TGTGCCAGCACCCAGACAGGGGAGTTGATTTACAATGAGCAGTTCTTC.

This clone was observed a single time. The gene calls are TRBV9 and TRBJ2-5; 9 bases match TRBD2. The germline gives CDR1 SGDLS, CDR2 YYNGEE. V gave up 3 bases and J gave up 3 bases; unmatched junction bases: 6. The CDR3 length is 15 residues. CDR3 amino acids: CASSAGTSSEETQYF. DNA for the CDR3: TGTGCCAGCAGCGCCGGGACTAGCAGTGAAGAGACCCAGTACTTC.

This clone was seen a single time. CDR3 nucleotides: TGTGCCAGCAGCTTGGACGACAGGGTCTACAATGAGCAGTTCTTC. Translated, it gives CASSLDDRVYNEQFF. V gene TRBV7-2 combines with J gene TRBJ2-1, with 7 positions matching TRBD1. The CDR3 sequence is 15 residues long. The ends lost 3 bases at V and 3 bases at J; junction bases unmatched: 5. Germline V gene sequence: CDR1 SGHTA, CDR2 FQGNSA.

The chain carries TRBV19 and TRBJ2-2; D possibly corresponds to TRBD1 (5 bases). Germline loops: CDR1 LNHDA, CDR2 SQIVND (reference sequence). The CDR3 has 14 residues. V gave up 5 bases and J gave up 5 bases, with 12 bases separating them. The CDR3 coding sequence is TGTGCCAGTAGTGGAACAGGTGGGACCGGGGAGCTGTTTTTT. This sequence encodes CASSGTGGTGELFF.